The 19 T cell receptor beta chains listed next were all sequenced from one sample in a study of response to subunit inactivated influenza vaccine. MiXCR, applied by TCRdb to the RT-PCR reads, yields one record per CDR3 protein. The sample contains hundreds of thousands of distinct CDR3 sequences, less than 15% of which appear only once. The sample here was PBMCs from blood, taken approximately 15 days before vaccination. Source of these receptors: a man in his fifties or sixties who received an inactivated influenza vaccine.

The chain couples TRBV27 to TRBJ2-3; 9 nucleotides align to TRBD2. The CDR3 sequence is 16 residues long. V shed 5 bases and J 0 bases; nucleotides not matched to a gene: 6. CDR1 MNHEY and CDR2 SMNVEV come from the germline V gene (reference sequence). CDR3 region: CASSNWAGGSTDTQYF. The CDR3 bases are TGTGCCAGCAGTAATTGGGCGGGAGGGAGCACAGATACGCAGTATTTT.

This clonotype was detected a few times. This chain connects TRBV5-1 to TRBJ2-7; D gene unclear. Germline V gives CDR1 SGHRS, CDR2 YFSETQ. The CDR3 sequence is 13 residues long. Trimming took 5 bases from V and 3 from J, leaving 12 bases between them. CDR3 bases: TGCGCCAGCAGGTCAGACGGAGTCTACGAGCAGTACTTC. Translating gives CASRSDGVYEQYF.

This clonotype was found a few times. The CDR3 DNA reads TGCAGTGAAGTGGGGACAGATCAAGAGACCCAGTACTTC. Translation gives CSEVGTDQETQYF. The genes are TRBV20-1 and TRBJ2-5; TRBD1 aligns across 7 bases. V trimming: 7 bases; J trimming: 2 bases; junction bases outside the gene matches: 7. The CDR3 length is 13 residues. Germline CDR1 DFQATT, CDR2 SNEGSKA (reference sequence).

The sample holds a few counts of this clonotype. The chain uses TRBV29-1 and TRBJ2-1; 14 positions match TRBD2. Germline CDR1 is SQVTM and CDR2 is ANQGSEA. Trimming removed 2 bases from V and 4 bases from J; junction bases left unmatched: 7. The CDR3 extends over 17 amino acids. The CDR3 coding sequence is TGCAGCGTTGAACCCGGGACTAGCGGGAGTGTGTACAATGAGCAGTTCTTC. Amino acids: CSVEPGTSGSVYNEQFF.

This clonotype was picked up a small number of times. V gene TRBV3-1 combines with J gene TRBJ2-2; 10 bases are a match to TRBD1. Germline V gene lookup returns CDR1 LGHDT and CDR2 YNNKEL (reference sequence). With V trimmed by 2 bases and J by 7 bases, 4 bases remained unmatched. The CDR3 has 15 amino acids. CDR3 in DNA: TGTGCCAGCAGCCAAAGGGGACAGGGGATCGGGGAGCTGTTTTTT. It yields the protein CASSQRGQGIGELFF.

The chain links TRBV12-3 or TRBV12-4 to TRBJ2-1; D is perhaps TRBD2 (6 bases). Trimming removed 5 bases from V and 4 bases from J, with 18 bases in between. The CDR3 loop spans 16 amino acids. The CDR3 loop reads CASSPPGAGPYNEQFF. CDR3 nucleotide sequence: TGTGCCAGCAGTCCACCGGGAGCGGGCCCTTACAATGAGCAGTTCTTC.

This clonotype was seen many times. V usage is TRBV27 and J usage is TRBJ1-5; the D gene is possibly TRBD1 (5 bases). The V end lost 3 bases, the J end lost 4 bases, and 16 bases lay between the germline ends. The CDR3 length is 16 residues. In germline, CDR1 is MNHEY, CDR2 SMNVEV (reference sequence). The CDR3 sequence: CASSFRTDGGNQPQHF. CDR3 DNA: TGTGCCAGCAGTTTTCGGACGGACGGGGGGAATCAGCCCCAGCATTTT.

The chain employs TRBV5-1 and TRBJ2-1; weak D call: TRBD2 (6 bases). Germline lookup yields CDR1 SGHRS and CDR2 YFSETQ. V was pared by 2 bases and J by 2 bases, with 11 bases between. The CDR3 is made up of 15 amino acids. The CDR3 region has the DNA TGCGCCAGCAGCTTAACGGGGGATGCCTACAATGAGCAGTTCTTC. Amino acid sequence: CASSLTGDAYNEQFF.

The gene calls are TRBV10-3 and TRBJ2-3; D may be TRBD1 or TRBD2 (5 bases each). Deletions cut 2 bases from V and 6 bases from J, with 12 bases between. Germline V gene data show CDR1 as ENHRY and CDR2 as SYGVKD. The CDR3 length is 14 residues. In DNA form, the CDR3 reads TGTGCCATCAGTGAGGGTAGAGGGACCGATACGCAGTATTTT. Translated, it gives CAISEGRGTDTQYF.

In its sample, this clonotype was seen a few times. The V and J genes are TRBV6-2 or TRBV6-3 and TRBJ2-2; tentatively, D is TRBD1 (6 bases). Germline CDR1 reads MNHEY; CDR2 reads SVGEGT. The V and J ends lost 2 bases and 7 bases respectively, with 23 bases between them. This CDR3 has 18 amino acids. In DNA, the CDR3 is TGTGCCAGCAGTTACCTCCCGGGTGTGGGGGCAAACGTCGGGGAGCTGTTTTTT. As protein: CASSYLPGVGANVGELFF.

This clonotype has a handful of counts. The V gene is TRBV6-2 or TRBV6-3, the J gene TRBJ1-5; D perhaps matches TRBD1 (5 bases). The CDR3 consists of 15 residues. Trimming left V 2 bases short and J 0 bases short, with 8 bases between. Germline CDR1 is MNHEY and CDR2 is SVGEGT. CDR3 DNA: TGTGCCAGCAGTTACCAGGGCTATAGCAATCAGCCCCAGCATTTT. The encoded protein is CASSYQGYSNQPQHF.

The sample holds many counts of this clonotype. V and J are TRBV7-9 and TRBJ2-1, with TRBD2 identical over 8 bases. Germline assignment: CDR1 SEHNR and CDR2 FQNEAQ (reference sequence). Losses at the gene ends were 3 bases for V and 0 bases for J; bases not matched to a gene: 4. CDR3 length equals 16 residues. The CDR3 here is CASSFQRGSSYNEQFF. The CDR3 bases are TGTGCCAGCAGCTTCCAGCGGGGGAGCTCCTACAATGAGCAGTTCTTC. Full variable domain (remainder filled in from reference TRBV7-9 and TRBJ2-1): DTGVSQNPRHKITKRGQNVTFRCDPISEHNRLYWYRQTLGQGPEFLTYFQNEAQLEKSRLLSDRFSAERPKGSFSTLEIQRTEQGDSAMYLCASSFQRGSSYNEQFFGPGTRLTVL.

CDR3 in amino acids: CASSEGDGGLNIQYF. The CDR3, as DNA: TGTGCCAGCAGTGAAGGGGACGGAGGCTTGAACATTCAGTACTTC. The gene calls are TRBV2 and TRBJ2-4, with D perhaps assigned TRBD1 or TRBD2 (5 bases each). V was clipped by 1 base and J by 7 bases, with 14 bases between them. The germline CDR1 and CDR2 sequences are SNHLY and FYNNEI. The CDR3 has 15 residues.

This CDR3 reads CASSFRTGFSSPLHF. As DNA, the CDR3 is TGTGCCAGCAGTTTCCGGACAGGGTTCTCTTCACCCCTCCACTTT. The rearrangement joins TRBV28 to TRBJ1-6; the match to TRBD1 covers 8 bases. The CDR3 is 15 amino acids. CDR1 is MDHEN, CDR2 SYDVKM, per germline. V trimming: 3 bases; J trimming: 9 bases; junction bases outside the gene matches: 7.

This clonotype was recorded a few times. This chain's CDR3 is CASSLEWTGDGEQYF. CDR3 coding DNA: TGTGCCAGCAGCTTGGAATGGACAGGGGACGGCGAGCAGTACTTC. V gene TRBV5-6 combines with J gene TRBJ2-7; 9 positions match TRBD1. Losses at the gene ends were 0 bases for V and 6 bases for J; bases not matched to a gene: 7. CDR1 SGHDT and CDR2 YYEEEE come from the germline V gene. The CDR3 is 15 residues long.

This clonotype was counted between two and nine times. This chain connects TRBV28 to TRBJ1-3; no reliable D call. This CDR3 region has 13 residues. CDR1 is MDHEN, CDR2 SYDVKM, per germline. Trimming left V 7 bases short and J 2 bases short, with 9 bases between. The CDR3 region has the DNA TGTGCCAGCAACGTATACGCTGGAAACACCATATATTTT. As protein: CASNVYAGNTIYF.

This clonotype occurred a few times. The J gene is TRBJ2-2, the V gene TRBV15; tentatively, D is TRBD1 (6 bases). This CDR3 spans 15 amino acids. Germline-derived CDR1 and CDR2 are LNHNV and YYDKDF (reference sequence). The ends were cut back, 3 bases at V and 14 bases at J, with 22 bases in the middle. CDR3 region: CATSRDRLQGRNLFF. In DNA, the CDR3 is TGTGCCACCAGCAGGGACAGACTACAGGGACGGAATCTGTTTTTT.

This clonotype was counted at least ten times. The chain is built from TRBV5-6 and TRBJ2-3; D is perhaps TRBD1 (6 bases). The CDR3 runs to 15 residues. Germline V gene lookup returns CDR1 SGHDT and CDR2 YYEEEE. V lost 1 base to trimming and J lost 2 bases, with 11 bases between them. The CDR3 region is CASSLYGQTTDTQYF. CDR3 in DNA: TGTGCCAGCAGCTTGTACGGACAGACCACAGATACGCAGTATTTT.

The V gene is TRBV12-3 or TRBV12-4, the J gene TRBJ2-2; the D gene could be TRBD1 or TRBD2 (5 bases each). Trimming cost V 6 bases and J 5 bases, with 16 bases left between them. This CDR3 spans 15 amino acids. CDR3 sequence (DNA): TGTGCCAGCAGCTTCACACCTGGGGGAACCGGGGAGCTGTTTTTT. This gives the protein CASSFTPGGTGELFF.